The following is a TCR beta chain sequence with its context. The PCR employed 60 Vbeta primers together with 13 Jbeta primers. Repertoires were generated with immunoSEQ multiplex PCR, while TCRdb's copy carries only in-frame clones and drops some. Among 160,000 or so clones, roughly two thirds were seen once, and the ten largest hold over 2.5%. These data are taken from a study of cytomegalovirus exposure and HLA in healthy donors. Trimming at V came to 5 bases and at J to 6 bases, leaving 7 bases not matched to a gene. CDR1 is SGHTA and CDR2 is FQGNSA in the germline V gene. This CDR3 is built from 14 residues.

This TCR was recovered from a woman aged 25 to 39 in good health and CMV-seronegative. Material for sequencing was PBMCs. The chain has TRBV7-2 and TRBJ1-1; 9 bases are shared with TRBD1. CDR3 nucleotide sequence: TGTGCCAGCAGCCCAACAGGGGGCGGCCCTGAAGCTTTCTTT. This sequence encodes CASSPTGGGPEAFF. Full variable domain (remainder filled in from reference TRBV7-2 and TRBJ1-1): GAGVSQSPSNKVTEKGKDVELRCDPISGHTALYWYRQSLGQGLEFLIYFQGNSAPDKSGLPSDRFSAERTGGSVSTLTIQRTQQEDSAVYLCASSPTGGGPEAFFGQGTRLTVV.